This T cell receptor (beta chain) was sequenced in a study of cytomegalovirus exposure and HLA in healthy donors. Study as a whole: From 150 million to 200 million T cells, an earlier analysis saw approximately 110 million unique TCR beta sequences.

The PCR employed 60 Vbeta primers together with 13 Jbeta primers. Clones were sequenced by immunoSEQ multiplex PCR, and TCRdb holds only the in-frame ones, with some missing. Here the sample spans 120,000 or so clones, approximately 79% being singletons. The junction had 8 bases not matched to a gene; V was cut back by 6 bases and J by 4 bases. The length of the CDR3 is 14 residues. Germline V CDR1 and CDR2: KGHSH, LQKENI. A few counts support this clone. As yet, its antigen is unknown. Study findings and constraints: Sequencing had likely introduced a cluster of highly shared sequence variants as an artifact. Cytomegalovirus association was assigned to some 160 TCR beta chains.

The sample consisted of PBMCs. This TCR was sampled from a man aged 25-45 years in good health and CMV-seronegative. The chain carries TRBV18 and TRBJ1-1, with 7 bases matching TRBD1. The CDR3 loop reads CASSPTGDGTEAFF. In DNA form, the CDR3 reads TGTGCCAGCTCCCCCACAGGGGATGGCACTGAAGCTTTCTTT.